This record covers a single T cell receptor (beta chain). The sample originates from a study of blood T cells in healthy people across ages. CDR3 size: 16 residues. Germline V gives CDR1 SGHTA, CDR2 FQGTGA. V was clipped by 6 bases and J by 0 bases, with 15 bases between them. Combining a sample-barcoded 5' primer with a J-beta primer mix, a second PCR ran for about 7 to 12 cycles. TCRdb called the 5' RACE reads again in MiXCR, with one record for every CDR3 protein. The repertoire holds more than 1.4 million distinct CDR3 sequences, with around 39% as singletons. J is TRBJ2-1 and V is TRBV7-3; possible D gene TRBD2, 6 bases. The receptor was derived from a woman aged 18 to 35 in good health. Sequencing used blood. The CDR3: CASRLNSGSSYNEQFF. CDR3 DNA: TGTGCCAGCAGACTAAATAGCGGAAGCTCCTACAATGAGCAGTTCTTC.